The 3 T cell receptor beta chains in this list originate from one sample, sequenced in a study of cytomegalovirus exposure and HLA in healthy donors. Some clones are missing from TCRdb's copy, which holds only in-frame ones; the method was immunoSEQ multiplex PCR. The sample records a few hundred thousand clones, approximately 86% being singletons. Sequenced input: PBMCs. The receptors shown here come from a man aged 25-45 years in good health and CMV-seronegative.

V usage is TRBV27 and J usage is TRBJ1-1; tentative D call: TRBD1 (6 bases). Trimming removed 2 bases at V and 6 bases at J, with 10 bases between. The CDR3 sequence is 13 residues long. In germline, CDR1 is MNHEY, CDR2 SMNVEV (reference sequence). As DNA, the CDR3 is TGTGCCAGCAGTTTAATTTCAGGGGCTGAAGCTTTCTTT. Its protein is CASSLISGAEAFF.

The chain has TRBV6-5 and TRBJ1-6, with 8 nucleotides matching TRBD1. From germline, CDR1 is MNHEY and CDR2 SVGAGI. Losses at the gene ends were 4 bases for V and 7 bases for J; bases not matched to a gene: 6. The CDR3 sequence is 15 residues long. CDR3 amino acids: CASSSRQGRNSPLHF. CDR3 nucleotides: TGTGCCAGCAGTTCGAGACAGGGGCGGAATTCACCCCTCCACTTT.

The J gene is TRBJ1-1, the V gene TRBV7-2, with D unclear. This CDR3 comprises 13 residues. Germline V CDR1 and CDR2: SGHTA, FQGNSA. Trimming shortened V by 5 bases and J by 2 bases, and 9 bases separated the two germline ends. The CDR3 bases are TGTGCCAGCAGCGCGTCCACCAACACTGAAGCTTTCTTT. This translates into CASSASTNTEAFF.